This T cell receptor beta chain emerged from a study of blood T cell repertoires in COVID-19. CDR1 and CDR2 from the germline V gene are SEHNR and FQNEAQ (reference sequence). The CDR3 length is 14 residues. V lost 5 bases, J lost 2 bases, and 13 bases lay in between. The table came from immunoSEQ multiplex PCR; TCRdb's copy has only in-frame clones and leaves some out. The sample consists of around 130,000 clones, around 78% of them appearing once. The source is a human donor in a cohort sampled during active COVID-19. This chain links TRBV7-9 with TRBJ2-7, with D perhaps matching TRBD2 (5 bases). The specimen sequenced was peripheral blood. In nucleotides, the CDR3 is TGTGCCAGCAGCCCCCCCGGACTGACCTACGAGCAGTACTTC. Translating gives CASSPPGLTYEQYF. The variable domain in full, with the rest retrieved from reference TRBV7-9 and TRBJ2-7, is DTGVSQNPRHKITKRGQNVTFRCDPISEHNRLYWYRQTLGQGPEFLTYFQNEAQLEKSRLLSDRFSAERPKGSFSTLEIQRTEQGDSAMYLCASSPPGLTYEQYFGPGTRLTVT.